This T cell receptor (beta chain) comes out of a study of T cells in women clearing cervical HPV infection. HPV was found by MY09/MY11 PCR and dot-blot genotyping. V lost 2 bases, J lost 0 bases, and 3 bases stayed unmatched. The CDR3 is 16 residues long. Looked up from germline, CDR1 is SGHRS and CDR2 is YFSETQ. A note on this clone: Its antigen is not known. The read terminates 3 residues ahead of where the CDR3 ends, so the germline J gene completes it.

Study results and caveats: Richness plus V gene abundances separated cases from controls with AUC around 0.8.

TCRdb's table, derived via immunoSEQ multiplex PCR, lists solely in-frame clones and lacks some. The sample table includes 40,000 to 60,000 clones. The chain carries TRBV5-1 and TRBJ2-1, with 9 bases fitting TRBD2. The source is a woman aged 18-70 years with a cervical HPV16 infection that either progressed to CIN3+ or cleared (not recorded which). The source material was blood buffy coat. The CDR3 loop is CASSFWRGGSYNEQFF. The part of the CDR3 DNA that was read is TGCGCCAGCAGCTTTTGGCGGGGGGGCTCCTACAATGAG.